This TCR beta chain was sequenced during a study of PD-L1 blockade in urothelial cancer. Study-level information: Median T cell yield per blood sample was 141,255 cells.

CDR1 MNHNY and CDR2 SVGAGI come from the germline V gene (reference sequence). CDR3 length: 16 amino acids. Trimming removed 10 bases from V and 0 bases from J; junction bases left unmatched: 10. In its sample, this clone was seen a few times. Every patient provided from 1 to 8 samples, collected pretreatment and on-treatment. TCR analog templates of synthetic origin were spiked into each PCR. The table came from immunoSEQ multiplex PCR; TCRdb's copy has only in-frame clones and leaves some out. Among about 32,000 clones listed, more than 75% were seen once. The sequences come from PBMCs, collected around atezolizumab (anti-PD-L1) treatment. This chain links TRBV6-6 with TRBJ2-2; 8 bases agree with TRBD2. The clonotype originates from a man in his forties or fifties with urothelial cancer. This chain's CDR3 is CATIVSGGPNTGELFF. DNA of the CDR3: TGTGCCACCATTGTCAGCGGGGGCCCGAACACCGGGGAGCTGTTTTTT.